Reported below is one T cell receptor (beta chain). This sample stems from a study of T cell repertoires in cytomegalovirus infection. TCRdb recomputed calls from the reads with MiXCR, one row per CDR3 protein. The data show hundreds of thousands of distinct CDR3 sequences, around 24% seen once. The CDR3 runs to 15 residues. Germline trimming cut 4 bases from V and 8 bases from J; bases unmatched to any gene: 11. Germline CDR1 and CDR2: MNHEY and SVGEGT. The gene calls are TRBV6-2 or TRBV6-3 and TRBJ2-1; TRBD1 matches 7 bases. Sequenced material: CD8+ T cells from PBMCs. This sequence originates from a human donor in good health (CMV status not recorded). Some clones in this sample may be carry-over from other donors' samples. The CDR3 bases are TGTGCCAGCAGTTTCCTGACAGGGCCCCATCATGAGCAGTTCTTC. It encodes CASSFLTGPHHEQFF.